This T cell receptor (beta chain) was sequenced in a study of radiation and T cells in renal cell carcinoma. As to this clone: The antigen is not known.

As for time point: baseline pretreatment blood. The treatment denotes: 15 Gy SBRT to primary tumor, nephrectomy 4 weeks later. Trimming removed 2 bases at V and 2 bases at J, with 11 bases between. In germline, CDR1 is MNHEY, CDR2 SVGAGI. The CDR3 runs to 15 residues. The assay was immunoSEQ multiplex PCR, and TCRdb's table has in-frame clones only and misses some. The profile shows tens of thousands of clones, 83% of them singletons. Whole-study results and caveats: From baseline, blood top tumor clonotypes peaked at 2 weeks post-radiation.

V usage is TRBV6-5 and J usage is TRBJ2-3; no firm D call. Sequenced material: blood, taken from a patient whose treatment included radiotherapy and nephrectomy. This clonotype was obtained from a woman in her seventies with renal cell carcinoma. CDR3 loop: CASSYRWAPTDTQYF. CDR3 in DNA: TGTGCCAGCAGTTACAGGTGGGCACCCACAGATACGCAGTATTTT.